The source of this T cell receptor beta chain is a study of neurological immune-mediated disorders. Noted time point: technical triplicate 1. The cells used in sorted libraries, CD4+ or CD8+ T cells, numbered 900,000 to 1,000,000. This CDR3 contains 14 residues. Trimming at V came to 1 base and at J to 2 bases, leaving 0 bases not matched to a gene. Germline V gene data show CDR1 as LNHDA and CDR2 as SQIVND (reference sequence). This clonotype was seen only a few times. The cDNA was generated through 5'RACE incorporating 10-nucleotide random UMIs. TCRdb re-called the 5' RACE reads with MiXCR, one entry per CDR3 protein. The table includes 25,000 or so distinct CDR3 sequences, over 10% detected once.

This chain joins TRBV19 and TRBJ2-5; 8 bases line up with TRBD2. This sequence was found in a female donor with HTLV-1-associated myelopathy (HAM/TSP). Material: CD4+ T cells from blood. This CDR3 reads CASSIGGGQETQYF. Here the CDR3 DNA reads TGTGCCAGTAGTATAGGCGGGGGGCAAGAGACCCAGTACTTC.